This TCR beta chain was recovered during a study of T cells in Graves' hyperthyroidism and ophthalmopathy. About the study: Upon initial diagnosis and before any treatment, peripheral blood was collected.

Regions amplified from RNA transcripts were the TCR beta CDR3 regions. First-round RT-PCR targeting the TCR CDR3 was performed with the HTBI primer set. In TCRdb, the multiplex PCR reads were re-called with MiXCR into one record per CDR3 protein. The table shows a few hundred thousand distinct CDR3 sequences, with 18% occurring only once. Stable disease denoted Graves' hyperthyroidism without ophthalmopathy progression within 18 months. Source material for PBMCs was about 10 ml fresh peripheral blood. V shed 4 bases and J 4 bases; nucleotides not matched to a gene: 10. Germline CDR1 SGHRS, CDR2 YFSETQ. The length of the CDR3 is 16 residues.

This rearrangement joins TRBV5-1 to TRBJ1-4, with TRBD1 matching 7 bases. Sequencing input: blood. The source is a man between 40 and 49 years old with Graves' hyperthyroidism. DNA of the CDR3: TGCGCCAGCAGCAGGACAGGCGGCAACAATAATGAAAAACTGTTTTTT. It yields the protein CASSRTGGNNNEKLFF.